The 21 T cell receptor beta chains below were found in one sample sequenced in a study of cytomegalovirus exposure and HLA in healthy donors. The PCR had 60 Vbeta and 13 Jbeta primers. TCRdb's copy holds only in-frame clones and misses some; the assay was immunoSEQ multiplex PCR. Of roughly 160,000 clones in the sample, approximately 88% were seen once. Input material: PBMCs. Receptors originate from a boy aged 2 to 9 in good health and CMV-seronegative.

This clone has just a few counts. V is TRBV7-2 and J is TRBJ1-3, with D tentatively TRBD1 (5 bases). The CDR3 sequence is 17 residues long. The germline gives CDR1 SGHTA, CDR2 FQGNSA. Trimming removed 0 bases at V and 0 bases at J, with 12 bases between. The CDR3 sequence is CASSLAGGSISGNTIYF. The CDR3, as DNA: TGTGCCAGCAGCTTAGCGGGGGGGTCGATCTCTGGAAACACCATATATTTT.

The CDR3 DNA is TGTGCCAGCAGCCCAAGGACAGGTGGGGGCTACGAGCAGTACTTC. The encoded protein is CASSPRTGGGYEQYF. The V and J genes are TRBV5-5 and TRBJ2-7; TRBD1 matches at 7 bases. The germline V gene encodes CDR1 SGHKS and CDR2 YYEKEE (reference sequence). The CDR3 length is 15 residues. Unmatched junction bases numbered 10, after V lost 4 bases and J lost 3 bases.

The chain joins TRBV15 to TRBJ1-2; no definite D call. V was clipped by 8 bases and J by 8 bases, with 21 bases between them. Germline V lookup: CDR1 LNHNV, CDR2 YYDKDF (reference sequence). This CDR3 region has 14 residues. The CDR3 is CATAREDFYGGYTF. The CDR3 DNA follows: TGTGCCACCGCAAGGGAGGATTTCTATGGCGGCTACACCTTC. The full variable domain, rest sourced from reference TRBV15 and TRBJ1-2, is DAMVIQNPRYQVTQFGKPVTLSCSQTLNHNVMYWYQQKSSQAPKLLFHYYDKDFNNEADTPDNFQSRRPNTSFCFLDIRSPGLGDTAMYLCATAREDFYGGYTFGSGTRLTVV.

The V call is TRBV28, the J call TRBJ1-3; unclear D gene. The V and J ends lost 3 bases and 4 bases respectively, with 4 bases between them. Germline CDR1 MDHEN, CDR2 SYDVKM. This CDR3 is 12 amino acids long. The CDR3 sequence is CASSFRGNTIYF. CDR3 DNA: TGTGCCAGCAGTTTCAGGGGAAACACCATATATTTT.

The chain recombines TRBV7-2 with TRBJ1-5; D is unclear. Germline CDR1 reads SGHTA; CDR2 reads FQGNSA. This CDR3 has 15 amino acids. Trimming shortened V by 3 bases and J by 3 bases, and 12 bases separated the two germline ends. CDR3 region: CASSFGAGPNQPQHF. CDR3 in DNA: TGTGCCAGCAGCTTCGGCGCAGGCCCCAATCAGCCCCAGCATTTT.

Written as DNA, the CDR3 is TGTGCCAGTAGTATCGGGGACGGACTAGTAACAGATACGCAGTATTTT. Protein: CASSIGDGLVTDTQYF. The genes are TRBV19 and TRBJ2-3, with TRBD2 matching 7 bases. After removal of 3 bases from V and 3 bases from J, the junction contained 9 bases not matched to a gene. Germline lookup yields CDR1 LNHDA and CDR2 SQIVND (reference sequence). CDR3 length: 16 amino acids.

The chain joins TRBV25-1 to TRBJ2-1; TRBD1 is a possible D gene (5 bases). Germline V CDR1 and CDR2: MGHDK, SYGVNS. CDR3 length: 15 amino acids. The V end was cut by 3 bases, the J end by 8 bases, with 17 bases between. DNA for the CDR3: TGTGCCAGCAGTGACGCAGGGCGGTTCTTTGATGAGCAGTTCTTC. It translates to CASSDAGRFFDEQFF.

V and J are TRBV5-1 and TRBJ2-3; D is undetermined. Germline loops: CDR1 SGHRS, CDR2 YFSETQ. V lost 4 bases to trimming and J lost 6 bases, with 15 bases between them. The CDR3 is 14 residues long. The CDR3 spells CASSARSSGDTQYF. The CDR3 DNA sequence: TGCGCCAGCAGCGCCCGGAGTTCCGGGGATACGCAGTATTTT. The full variable domain, with the rest looked up from reference TRBV5-1 and TRBJ2-3, is KAGVTQTPRYLIKTRGQQVTLSCSPISGHRSVSWYQQTPGQGLQFLFEYFSETQRNKGNFPGRFSGRQFSNSRSEMNVSTLELGDSALYLCASSARSSGDTQYFGPGTRLTVL.

This rearrangement joins TRBV9 to TRBJ2-3; 11 positions agree with TRBD2. The trim removed 3 bases at V and 5 bases at J, leaving 5 bases unmatched. CDR1 and CDR2 (germline): SGDLS, YYNGEE. This CDR3 has 15 residues. DNA for the CDR3: TGTGCCAGCAGCGGTAGCGGGGGGGGAGGAGATACGCAGTATTTT. Its translation is CASSGSGGGGDTQYF.

This clone was recorded once. This chain links TRBV19 with TRBJ1-1; a possible D gene is TRBD1 (6 bases). Trimming took 4 bases from V and 0 from J, leaving 12 bases between them. CDR3 length: 15 amino acids. Germline CDR1 reads LNHDA; CDR2 reads SQIVND (reference sequence). This CDR3 is CASSTGTYMNTEAFF. DNA for the CDR3: TGTGCCAGTAGTACCGGGACATACATGAACACTGAAGCTTTCTTT.

The chain couples TRBV15 to TRBJ2-1; maybe TRBD2 (5 bases). Germline V gene data show CDR1 as LNHNV and CDR2 as YYDKDF (reference sequence). The length of the CDR3 is 15 residues. Trimming pared 1 base from V and 1 base from J, leaving 8 bases between. DNA for the CDR3: TGTGCCACCAGCAGAGGTGGGAGTTCCTACAATGAGCAGTTCTTC. This encodes CATSRGGSSYNEQFF.

This rearrangement joins TRBV6-5 to TRBJ1-3; the D gene is possibly TRBD1 (6 bases). With 6 bases removed from V and 3 bases from J, the gap between germline ends came to 15 bases. This CDR3 is 15 amino acids long. CDR1 is MNHEY and CDR2 is SVGAGI in the germline V gene. Here the CDR3 reads CASRPGAYGGNTIYF. CDR3 coding DNA: TGTGCCAGCAGACCAGGGGCCTATGGTGGAAACACCATATATTTT.

This chain connects TRBV7-8 to TRBJ2-2, with 7 bases matching TRBD1. There are 16 residues in the CDR3. V lost 2 bases and J lost 7; bases outside the gene matches: 10. Germline CDR1 reads SGHVS; CDR2 reads FQNEAQ. The CDR3 sequence: CASSLRDRVGVGELFF. The CDR3 DNA reads TGTGCCAGCAGCTTAAGAGACAGGGTGGGAGTCGGGGAGCTGTTTTTT.

A few counts support this clone. The chain joins TRBV5-1 to TRBJ1-2, with 7 bases identical to TRBD1. Trimming removed 4 bases from V and 1 base from J; junction bases left unmatched: 4. Germline CDR1 and CDR2: SGHRS and YFSETQ. This CDR3 spans 14 amino acids. The CDR3 here is CASSPGTVNYGYTF. CDR3 bases: TGCGCCAGCAGCCCTGGGACAGTTAACTATGGCTACACCTTC.

This clone was seen only once. This chain joins TRBV7-9 and TRBJ2-1; D is unresolved. The CDR3 totals 15 residues. CDR1 and CDR2 (germline): SEHNR, FQNEAQ (reference sequence). Trimming removed 3 bases from V and 11 bases from J, with 20 bases in between. The CDR3 sequence is CASSFVGSRVMKQFF. DNA for the CDR3: TGTGCCAGCAGCTTTGTGGGTAGCCGAGTAATGAAGCAGTTCTTC.

This rearrangement joins TRBV14 to TRBJ1-2; 8 nucleotides match TRBD1. In germline, CDR1 is SGHDN, CDR2 FVKESK. Unmatched junction bases numbered 14, after V lost 1 base and J lost 4 bases. The CDR3 is 18 residues long. CDR3 sequence: CASSQVGGTGGPLYGYTF. In nucleotides, the CDR3 is TGTGCCAGCAGCCAAGTGGGTGGTACAGGGGGACCACTCTATGGCTACACCTTC.

The chain carries TRBV30 and TRBJ2-1; no firm D call. Germline CDR1 reads GTSNPN; CDR2 reads SVGIG (reference sequence). Trimming left V 3 bases short and J 7 bases short, with 13 bases between. CDR3 length: 13 amino acids. The CDR3 DNA reads TGTGCCTGGAGCGCCAGAAGTACGAATGAGCAGTTCTTC. Translating gives CAWSARSTNEQFF. Variable domain in full (rest from reference TRBV30 and TRBJ2-1): SQTIHQWPATLVQPVGSPLSLECTVEGTSNPNLYWYRQAAGRGLQLLFYSVGIGQISSEVPQNLSASRPQDRQFILSSKKLLLSDSGFYLCAWSARSTNEQFFGPGTRLTVL.

This clone was observed a single time. The CDR3 sequence: CASSDNRGAPGNTIYF. The CDR3 DNA reads as TGTGCCAGCAGTGATAACAGGGGGGCACCTGGAAACACCATATATTTT. The chain carries TRBV6-1 and TRBJ1-3, with 8 bases matching TRBD1. Germline trimming cut 3 bases from V and 2 bases from J; bases unmatched to any gene: 6. In germline, CDR1 is MNHNS, CDR2 SASEGT. The length of the CDR3 is 16 residues.

This chain links TRBV5-1 with TRBJ2-5; D uncertain. The V gene's germline CDR1 is SGHRS and CDR2 YFSETQ. Trimming stripped 1 base from V and 4 bases from J, with 8 bases between. The CDR3 has 13 residues. DNA for the CDR3: TGCGCCAGCAGCTTGTTACCTAGAGAGACCCAGTACTTC. This translates into CASSLLPRETQYF.

The rearrangement links TRBV19 to TRBJ2-2; TRBD2 matches 8 bases. Germline V gene data show CDR1 as LNHDA and CDR2 as SQIVND (reference sequence). The CDR3 sequence is 15 residues long. V lost 7 bases, J lost 8 bases, and 12 bases stayed unmatched. The CDR3 sequence: CASNMLTSDRGELFF. In DNA, the CDR3 is TGTGCCAGTAATATGTTGACTAGCGATAGGGGGGAGCTGTTTTTT.

The chain joins TRBV11-2 to TRBJ2-1, with 8 nucleotides matching TRBD2. The CDR3 spans 15 residues. With 0 bases clipped from V and 8 bases from J, the junction kept 6 bases outside the gene matches. Germline loops: CDR1 SGHAT, CDR2 FQNNGV. The CDR3 sequence: CASSLDGRVRDEQFF. The CDR3 coding sequence is TGTGCCAGCAGCTTAGACGGGAGGGTTCGGGATGAGCAGTTCTTC. Combining the CDR3 with reference TRBV11-2 and TRBJ2-1 gives the whole variable domain EAGVAQSPRYKIIEKRQSVAFWCNPISGHATLYWYQQILGQGPKLLIQFQNNGVVDDSQLPKDRFSAERLKGVDSTLKIQPAKLEDSAVYLCASSLDGRVRDEQFFGPGTRLTVL.